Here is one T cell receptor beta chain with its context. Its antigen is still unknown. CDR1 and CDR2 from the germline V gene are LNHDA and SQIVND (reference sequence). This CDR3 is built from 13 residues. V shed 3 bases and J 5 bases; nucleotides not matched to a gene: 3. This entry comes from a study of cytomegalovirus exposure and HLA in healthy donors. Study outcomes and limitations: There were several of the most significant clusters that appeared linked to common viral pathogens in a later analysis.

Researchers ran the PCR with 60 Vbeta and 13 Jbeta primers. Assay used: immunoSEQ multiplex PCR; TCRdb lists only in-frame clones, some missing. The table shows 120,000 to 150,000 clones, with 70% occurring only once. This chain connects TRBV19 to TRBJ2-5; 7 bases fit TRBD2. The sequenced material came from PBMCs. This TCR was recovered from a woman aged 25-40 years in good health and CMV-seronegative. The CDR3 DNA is TGTGCCAGTAGTATGTCCGGGGGGGAGACCCAGTACTTC. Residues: CASSMSGGETQYF.